One sample yielded the 9 T cell receptor beta chains listed below, sequenced in a study of T-cell memory formation after mild COVID-19. TCRdb reanalysed the 5' RACE reads using MiXCR and keeps one entry per CDR3 protein. The table shows roughly 450,000 distinct CDR3 sequences, with over 15% occurring only once. Sample: PBMCs or a T cell subset sorted from them (not recorded which). Every receptor here comes from a man in his late teens or twenties who had mild COVID-19 (a few samples of this study predate the infection). Cell type and time point are not known.

The chain employs TRBV12-3 or TRBV12-4 and TRBJ2-6; maybe TRBD2 (5 bases). The CDR3 loop spans 18 amino acids. Trimming took 7 bases from V and 1 from J, leaving 20 bases between them. CDR3 loop: CASKTREPEASGANVLTF. The CDR3 nucleotides read TGTGCCAGCAAAACCCGGGAACCTGAGGCGTCTGGGGCCAACGTCCTGACTTTC.

The gene calls are TRBV10-3 and TRBJ2-5; TRBD1 is a possible D gene (6 bases). Germline V gene lookup returns CDR1 ENHRY and CDR2 SYGVKD. CDR3 length: 14 amino acids. V lost 4 bases, J lost 4 bases, and 13 bases lay in between. CDR3 bases: TGTGCCATCAGTGGGGACATAGTGAGAGAGACCCAGTACTTC. Residues: CAISGDIVRETQYF.

The chain is built from TRBV5-5 and TRBJ2-4; a possible D gene is TRBD1 (6 bases). CDR3 length equals 15 residues. CDR1 and CDR2 (germline): SGHKS, YYEKEE (reference sequence). The ends were cut back, 6 bases at V and 3 bases at J, with 16 bases in the middle. CDR3 sequence: CASILTGNNKNIQYF. DNA of the CDR3: TGTGCCAGCATCCTGACAGGCAATAACAAAAACATTCAGTACTTC.

The sample holds a few counts of this clonotype. CDR3 in DNA: TGCAGTGCTAGGAGGGGGGTCGGGAACACTGAAGCTTTCTTT. Residues: CSARRGVGNTEAFF. The chain recombines TRBV20-1 with TRBJ1-1; tentative D call: TRBD1 (6 bases). V lost 3 bases to trimming and J lost 1 base, with 12 bases between them. This CDR3 is 14 amino acids long. CDR1 is DFQATT and CDR2 is SNEGSKA in the germline V gene (reference sequence).

The rearrangement joins TRBV29-1 to TRBJ2-5; the match to TRBD1 covers 10 bases. Germline V CDR1 and CDR2: SQVTM, ANQGSEA. There are 13 residues in the CDR3. CDR3 DNA sequence: TGCAGTGGGGGACAGGGGAGGCGAGAGACCCAGTACTTC. Translating gives CSGGQGRRETQYF.

V and J are TRBV5-1 and TRBJ2-5; 9 positions agree with TRBD2. The CDR3 has 15 residues. Per the germline V gene, CDR1 is SGHRS and CDR2 is YFSETQ. Trimming at V came to 5 bases and at J to 2 bases, leaving 7 bases not matched to a gene. CDR3 nucleotide sequence: TGCGCCAGCAGGAGGGCAGCGGGGGGACAAGAGACCCAGTACTTC. The encoded protein is CASRRAAGGQETQYF.

The V and J genes are TRBV12-3 or TRBV12-4 and TRBJ2-5; 8 bases are shared with TRBD2. This CDR3 is built from 16 residues. With 0 bases clipped from V and 5 bases from J, the junction kept 8 bases outside the gene matches. CDR3 sequence reads: CASSLASGAPSETQYF. In nucleotides, the CDR3 is TGTGCCAGCAGTTTAGCTAGCGGGGCACCTTCGGAGACCCAGTACTTC.

The chain carries TRBV12-3 or TRBV12-4 and TRBJ2-7; no reliable D call. The CDR3 length is 16 residues. The ends were cut back, 8 bases at V and 2 bases at J, with 22 bases in the middle. DNA of the CDR3: TGTGCCAGCTCGAGTCCGGGCCAGAGAAGTACCTACGAGCAGTACGTC. Translating it yields CASSSPGQRSTYEQYV.

The DNA of the CDR3 is TGTGCCAGCAGTGAAGGGGGACTTCTGGAGACCCAGTACTTC. Translating gives CASSEGGLLETQYF. The chain uses TRBV6-1 and TRBJ2-5, with D tentatively TRBD2 (6 bases). The CDR3 totals 14 residues. Trimming pared 1 base from V and 5 bases from J, leaving 11 bases between. The germline V gene encodes CDR1 MNHNS and CDR2 SASEGT.